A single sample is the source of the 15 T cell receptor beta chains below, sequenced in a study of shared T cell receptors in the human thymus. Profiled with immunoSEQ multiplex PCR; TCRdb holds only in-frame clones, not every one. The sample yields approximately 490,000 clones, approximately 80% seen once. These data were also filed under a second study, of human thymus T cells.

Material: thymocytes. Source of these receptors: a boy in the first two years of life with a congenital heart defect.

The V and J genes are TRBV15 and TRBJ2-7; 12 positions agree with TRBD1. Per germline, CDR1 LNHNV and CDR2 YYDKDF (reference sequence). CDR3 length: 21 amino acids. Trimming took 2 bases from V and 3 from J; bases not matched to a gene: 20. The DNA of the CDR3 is TGTGCCACCAGCAGAACCTTGGGGGGACAGGGGGCGGCCCCCCCTCTCTACGAGCAGTACTTC. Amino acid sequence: CATSRTLGGQGAAPPLYEQYF.

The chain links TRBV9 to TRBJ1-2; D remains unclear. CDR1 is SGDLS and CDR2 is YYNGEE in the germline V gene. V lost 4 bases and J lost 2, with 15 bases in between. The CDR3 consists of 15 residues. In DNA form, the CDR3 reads TGTGCCAGCAGCCCCCAGAAGGGAGTGAACTATGGCTACACCTTC. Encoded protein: CASSPQKGVNYGYTF.

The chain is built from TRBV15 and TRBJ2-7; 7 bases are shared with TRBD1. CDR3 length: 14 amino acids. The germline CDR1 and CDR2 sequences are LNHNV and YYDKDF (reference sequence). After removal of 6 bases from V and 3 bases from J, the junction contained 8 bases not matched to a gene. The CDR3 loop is CATSTGQRFYEQYF. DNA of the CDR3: TGTGCCACCAGTACGGGACAGCGATTCTACGAGCAGTACTTC. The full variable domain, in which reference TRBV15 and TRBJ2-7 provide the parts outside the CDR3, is DAMVIQNPRYQVTQFGKPVTLSCSQTLNHNVMYWYQQKSSQAPKLLFHYYDKDFNNEADTPDNFQSRRPNTSFCFLDIRSPGLGDTAMYLCATSTGQRFYEQYFGPGTRLTVT.

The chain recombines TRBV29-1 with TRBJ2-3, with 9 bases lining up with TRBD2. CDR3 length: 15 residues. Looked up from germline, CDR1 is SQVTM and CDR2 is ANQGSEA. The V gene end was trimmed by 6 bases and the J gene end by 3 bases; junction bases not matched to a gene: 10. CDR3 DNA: TGCAGCGTCGGCGGGAGGGCAGGACGGACAGATACGCAGTATTTT. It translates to CSVGGRAGRTDTQYF.

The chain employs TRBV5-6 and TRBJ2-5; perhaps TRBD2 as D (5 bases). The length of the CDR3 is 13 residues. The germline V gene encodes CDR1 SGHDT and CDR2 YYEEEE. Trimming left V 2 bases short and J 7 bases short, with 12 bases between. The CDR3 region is CASSFDASGTQYF. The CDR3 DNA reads TGTGCCAGCAGCTTCGACGCGAGCGGGACCCAGTACTTC.

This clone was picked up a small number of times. The CDR3: CASSRSNDRDGGEKLFF. The CDR3 DNA sequence: TGCGCCAGCAGCCGCTCCAACGACAGGGATGGGGGTGAAAAACTGTTTTTT. J is TRBJ1-4 and V is TRBV4-3; 7 bases match TRBD1. V lost 4 bases to trimming and J lost 7 bases; unmatched junction nucleotides: 15. Per germline, CDR1 LGHNA and CDR2 YSLEER. This CDR3 region has 17 residues.

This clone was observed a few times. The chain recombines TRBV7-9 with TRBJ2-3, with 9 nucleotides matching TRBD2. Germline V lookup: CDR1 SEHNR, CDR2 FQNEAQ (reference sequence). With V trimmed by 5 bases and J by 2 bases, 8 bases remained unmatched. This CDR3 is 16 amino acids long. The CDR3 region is CASSLPAGGYTDTQYF. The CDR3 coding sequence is TGTGCCAGCAGCCTCCCGGCGGGAGGGTACACAGATACGCAGTATTTT.

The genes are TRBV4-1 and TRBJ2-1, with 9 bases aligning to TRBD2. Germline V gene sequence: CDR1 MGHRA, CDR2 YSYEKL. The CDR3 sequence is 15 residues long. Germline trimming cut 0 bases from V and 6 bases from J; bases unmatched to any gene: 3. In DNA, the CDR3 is TGCGCCAGCAGCCAAGAGCGGGAGGGGGCCAATGAGCAGTTCTTC. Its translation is CASSQEREGANEQFF.

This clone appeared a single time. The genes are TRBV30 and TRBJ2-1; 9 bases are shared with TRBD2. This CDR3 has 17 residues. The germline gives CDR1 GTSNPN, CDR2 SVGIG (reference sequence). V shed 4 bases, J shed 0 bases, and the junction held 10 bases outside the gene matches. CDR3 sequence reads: CAWTSSGRFLSYNEQFF. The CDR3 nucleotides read TGTGCCTGGACCTCAAGCGGGAGGTTTCTCTCCTACAATGAGCAGTTCTTC. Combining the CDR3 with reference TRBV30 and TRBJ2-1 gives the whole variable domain SQTIHQWPATLVQPVGSPLSLECTVEGTSNPNLYWYRQAAGRGLQLLFYSVGIGQISSEVPQNLSASRPQDRQFILSSKKLLLSDSGFYLCAWTSSGRFLSYNEQFFGPGTRLTVL.

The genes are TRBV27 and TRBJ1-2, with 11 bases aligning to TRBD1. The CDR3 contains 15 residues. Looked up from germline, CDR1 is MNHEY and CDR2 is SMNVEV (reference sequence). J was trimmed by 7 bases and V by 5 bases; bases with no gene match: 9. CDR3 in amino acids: CASSAGQGAPGGYTF. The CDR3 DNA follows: TGTGCCAGCAGTGCCGGACAGGGGGCGCCTGGTGGCTACACCTTC.

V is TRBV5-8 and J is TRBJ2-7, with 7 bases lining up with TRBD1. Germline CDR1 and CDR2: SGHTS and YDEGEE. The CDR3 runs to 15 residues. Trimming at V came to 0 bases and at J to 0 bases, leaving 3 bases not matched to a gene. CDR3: CASSLGQGVSYEQYF. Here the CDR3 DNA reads TGTGCCAGCAGCTTGGGCCAGGGGGTCTCCTACGAGCAGTACTTC.

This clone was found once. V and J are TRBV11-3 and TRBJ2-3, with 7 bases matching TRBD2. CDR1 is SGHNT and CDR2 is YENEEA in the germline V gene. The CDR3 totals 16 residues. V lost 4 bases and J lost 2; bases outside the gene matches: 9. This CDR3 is CASSSPSGEHTDTQYF. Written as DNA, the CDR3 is TGTGCCAGCAGCTCGCCTAGCGGAGAACACACAGATACGCAGTATTTT. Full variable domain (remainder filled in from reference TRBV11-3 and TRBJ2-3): EAGVVQSPRYKIIEKKQPVAFWCNPISGHNTLYWYLQNLGQGPELLIRYENEEAVDDSQLPKDRFSAERLKGVDSTLKIQPAELGDSAVYLCASSSPSGEHTDTQYFGPGTRLTVL.

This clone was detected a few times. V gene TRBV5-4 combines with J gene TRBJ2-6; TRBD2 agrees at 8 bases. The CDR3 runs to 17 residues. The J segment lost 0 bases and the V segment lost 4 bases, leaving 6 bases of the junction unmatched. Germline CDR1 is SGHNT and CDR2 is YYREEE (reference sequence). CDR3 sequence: CASSKTGGDSGANVLTF. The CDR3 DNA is TGTGCCAGCAGCAAAACCGGGGGGGACTCTGGGGCCAACGTCCTGACTTTC.

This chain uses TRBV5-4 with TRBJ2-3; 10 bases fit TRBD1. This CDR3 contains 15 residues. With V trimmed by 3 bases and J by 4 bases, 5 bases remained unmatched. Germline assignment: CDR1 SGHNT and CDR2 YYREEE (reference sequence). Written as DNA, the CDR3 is TGTGCCAGCAGCTCCGGGACAGGGGTCCCAGATACGCAGTATTTT. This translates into CASSSGTGVPDTQYF.

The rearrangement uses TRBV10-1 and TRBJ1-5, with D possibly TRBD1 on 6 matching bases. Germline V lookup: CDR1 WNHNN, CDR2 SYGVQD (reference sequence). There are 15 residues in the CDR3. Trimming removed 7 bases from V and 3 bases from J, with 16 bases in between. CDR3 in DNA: TGCGCCAGCATACGGGACACGACTTCCAATCAGCCCCAGCATTTT. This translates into CASIRDTTSNQPQHF.